This TCR beta chain was captured by sequencing in a study of breast tumors, draining lymph nodes, adjacent tissues. Breast cancer patients provided tissue from their axillary draining lymph nodes. TCRdb reprocessed the multiplex PCR reads with MiXCR, giving one entry per CDR3 protein. Of approximately 230,000 distinct CDR3 sequences listed, under 40% were seen once; the top ten hold 3.6%. J gave up 4 bases and V 0 bases, and 8 bases lay outside the gene matches. CDR1 is SGHTA and CDR2 is FQGTGA in the germline V gene. This CDR3 comprises 19 residues. The study's findings and limits: Data only fit, rather than demonstrated, lymph node origin of most tumor T cells. Tumor repertoires ranked between lymph nodes and nontumor tissue in diversity, with V and J gene preferences.

Notes on this clonotype: Its antigen is unknown. Given a much more abundant clone one base away, this may be a read error.

This TCR was recovered from a female donor with breast cancer. Some clones in this sample may be carry-over from other donors' samples. V and J are TRBV7-3 and TRBJ2-1; 14 nucleotides agree with TRBD2. The sequenced sample consisted of axillary lymph node tissue. The CDR3 DNA is TGTGCCAGCAGCTTAACAGGATTGACTAGCGGGAGGGTATACAATGAGCAGTTCTTC. Translating it yields CASSLTGLTSGRVYNEQFF.